These 30 T cell receptor beta chains were sequenced from one sample in a study of blood T cells in healthy people across ages. A J-beta primer mix and a sample-barcoded 5' primer were used in a second PCR of roughly 7 to 12 cycles. TCRdb re-called the 5' RACE reads through MiXCR, storing one row per CDR3 protein. This table has 550,000 to 700,000 distinct CDR3 sequences, 25% to 30% appearing once. Sequences were obtained from blood. These receptors all come from a woman in her 70s in good health.

The chain uses TRBV10-3 and TRBJ2-7; 8 bases are shared with TRBD1. CDR1 and CDR2 from the germline V gene are ENHRY and SYGVKD. V gave up 3 bases and J gave up 4 bases; unmatched junction bases: 5. The CDR3 runs to 14 residues. CDR3 in amino acids: CAISDGTGSYEQYF. DNA of the CDR3: TGTGCCATCAGTGACGGGACAGGTTCTTACGAGCAGTACTTC.

This rearrangement joins TRBV4-2 to TRBJ1-2; D gene unclear. Trimming pared 0 bases from V and 8 bases from J, leaving 13 bases between. CDR1 LGHNA and CDR2 YNFKEQ come from the germline V gene. There are 14 residues in the CDR3. CDR3 DNA sequence: TGTGCCAGCAGCCAAGATATGGAGATGGGAGGCTACACCTTC. This translates into CASSQDMEMGGYTF.

The V and J genes are TRBV5-1 and TRBJ2-1; D is perhaps TRBD1 (7 bases). CDR3 length equals 15 residues. Deletions cut 5 bases from V and 0 bases from J, with 12 bases between. Germline V gene lookup returns CDR1 SGHRS and CDR2 YFSETQ. CDR3 region: CASREGASSYNEQFF. CDR3 sequence (DNA): TGCGCCAGCAGGGAGGGGGCCAGCTCCTACAATGAGCAGTTCTTC.

The chain links TRBV14 to TRBJ2-7; D is perhaps TRBD1 (6 bases). V lost 4 bases and J 7 bases, leaving 23 bases between the germline ends. The CDR3 covers 16 residues. Germline CDR1 SGHDN, CDR2 FVKESK. The CDR3 DNA follows: TGTGCCAGCAGCCGATACGGACAGCTGAGCTCGGGGGAGCAGTACTTC. Translation: CASSRYGQLSSGEQYF.

The DNA of the CDR3 is TGCAGTGCTCCAACCGCGGGGGCCGGCTACACCTTC. It yields the protein CSAPTAGAGYTF. This rearrangement joins TRBV20-1 to TRBJ1-2; TRBD1 might be the D (6 bases). The length of the CDR3 is 12 residues. The germline CDR1 and CDR2 sequences are DFQATT and SNEGSKA (reference sequence). V lost 5 bases and J lost 8, with 15 bases in between.

This clonotype was seen a few times. The V and J genes are TRBV28 and TRBJ1-2, with 10 nucleotides matching TRBD1. The CDR3 covers 15 residues. After removal of 4 bases from V and 8 bases from J, the junction contained 10 bases not matched to a gene. Germline lookup yields CDR1 MDHEN and CDR2 SYDVKM. The CDR3 coding sequence is TGTGCCAGCAGTTCGGGACAGGGGATCCGAGGAGGCTACACCTTC. Its translation is CASSSGQGIRGGYTF.

The chain joins TRBV6-2 or TRBV6-3 to TRBJ2-2; 9 bases match TRBD1. The CDR3 has 16 amino acids. J lost 5 bases, V lost 6 bases, and 10 bases had no gene match. CDR1 and CDR2 from the germline V gene are MNHEY and SVGEGT. For the CDR3, the DNA is TGTGCCAGCAGCCCCGGACAGGGGTCCTATACCGGGGAGCTGTTTTTT. Protein: CASSPGQGSYTGELFF.

The V and J genes are TRBV7-8 and TRBJ2-7; D is possibly TRBD1 (5 bases). This CDR3 spans 16 amino acids. Per the germline V gene, CDR1 is SGHVS and CDR2 is FQNEAQ. With 2 bases removed from V and 2 bases from J, the gap between germline ends came to 16 bases. The chain's CDR3 is CASSLLGTGQTYEQYF. DNA for the CDR3: TGTGCCAGCAGCTTATTGGGCACAGGCCAGACCTACGAGCAGTACTTC.

The sample holds a few counts of this clonotype. The V and J genes are TRBV3-1 and TRBJ1-2, with D hard to call. This CDR3 is built from 15 residues. Germline-derived CDR1 and CDR2 are LGHDT and YNNKEL (reference sequence). Trimming took 1 base from V and 4 from J, leaving 13 bases between them. In DNA, the CDR3 is TGTGCCAGCAGCCAAGGGGTGGGCGGCGTCTATGGCTACACCTTC. This sequence encodes CASSQGVGGVYGYTF.

The chain uses TRBV6-6 and TRBJ2-3; 7 bases map to TRBD2. V dropped 4 bases and J dropped 0; count of bases not matched to a gene: 10. The CDR3 sequence is 17 residues long. The germline gives CDR1 MNHNY, CDR2 SVGAGI (reference sequence). The CDR3 spells CASSSGSGGSSTDTQYF. The CDR3 DNA follows: TGTGCCAGCAGTTCTGGGAGCGGCGGGAGTAGCACAGATACGCAGTATTTT.

The chain carries TRBV20-1 and TRBJ2-3; 10 bases are a match to TRBD2. The CDR3 totals 15 residues. Germline lookup yields CDR1 DFQATT and CDR2 SNEGSKA (reference sequence). With 6 bases clipped from V and 6 bases from J, the junction kept 12 bases outside the gene matches. The CDR3 here is CSAKARTSGWDTQYF. For the CDR3, the DNA is TGCAGTGCCAAAGCCAGGACTAGCGGTTGGGATACGCAGTATTTT.

Only a few counts were recorded for this clonotype. The chain employs TRBV18 and TRBJ2-1; D gene unclear. This CDR3 is built from 15 residues. CDR1 and CDR2 from the germline V gene are KGHSH and LQKENI. Trimming removed 3 bases at V and 3 bases at J, with 12 bases between. The CDR3 DNA is TGTGCCAGCTCACCTACCCTGGAAATCTACAATGAGCAGTTCTTC. It encodes CASSPTLEIYNEQFF.

The V call is TRBV24-1, the J call TRBJ2-5; no clear D. Germline V gene sequence: CDR1 KGHDR, CDR2 SFDVKD. V was pared by 3 bases and J by 2 bases, with 15 bases between. This CDR3 has 16 residues. The CDR3 spells CATSDSLSSLQETQYF. In nucleotides, the CDR3 is TGTGCCACCAGTGATAGCCTTTCGTCTTTACAAGAGACCCAGTACTTC.

The chain joins TRBV7-2 to TRBJ2-7, with D tentatively TRBD1 (6 bases). The germline CDR1 and CDR2 sequences are SGHTA and FQGNSA. V dropped 5 bases and J dropped 4 bases, with 18 bases sitting between them. The CDR3 consists of 15 residues. As DNA, the CDR3 is TGTGCCAGCAGCGAGACCTCAGGGGCCTTTTACGAGCAGTACGTC. Translated: CASSETSGAFYEQYV.

V is TRBV6-5 and J is TRBJ2-7; perhaps TRBD2 as D (6 bases). V lost 11 bases and J 5 bases, leaving 22 bases between the germline ends. CDR1 MNHEY and CDR2 SVGAGI come from the germline V gene. There are 14 residues in the CDR3. In DNA, the CDR3 is TGTGCCGGAGAACGGAGGGGACTGAAGGACGAGCAGTACTTC. It specifies CAGERRGLKDEQYF.

The rearrangement links TRBV20-1 to TRBJ2-7, with 7 bases identical to TRBD1. Germline loops: CDR1 DFQATT, CDR2 SNEGSKA (reference sequence). This CDR3 comprises 15 residues. After removal of 0 bases from V and 2 bases from J, the junction contained 7 bases not matched to a gene. The CDR3 is CSARDLTGAAYEQYF. CDR3 bases: TGCAGTGCTAGAGATCTCACAGGGGCGGCCTACGAGCAGTACTTC.

The sample holds many counts of this clonotype. The chain has TRBV7-2 and TRBJ2-5; unclear D gene. Germline loops: CDR1 SGHTA, CDR2 FQGNSA. Trimming removed 7 bases from V and 4 bases from J, with 10 bases in between. This CDR3 spans 12 amino acids. CDR3 DNA: TGTGCCAGCAAGAAAGAACGAGAGACCCAGTACTTC. It codes for CASKKERETQYF.

This clonotype appeared a few times. V gene TRBV5-1 combines with J gene TRBJ1-1, with 12 nucleotides matching TRBD1. CDR3 length: 18 amino acids. Germline trimming cut 0 bases from V and 4 bases from J; bases unmatched to any gene: 10. The germline V gene has CDR1 SGHRS and CDR2 YFSETQ. The CDR3 DNA follows: TGCGCCAGCAGCTTGGCAGCCGGGACAGGGGGCCGGGGCACTGAAGCTTTCTTT. Translated: CASSLAAGTGGRGTEAFF.

This chain connects TRBV20-1 to TRBJ1-4; D is perhaps TRBD1 (5 bases). Germline loops: CDR1 DFQATT, CDR2 SNEGSKA (reference sequence). The V gene lost 5 bases and the J gene lost 0 bases, with 16 bases spanning the gap. The CDR3 length is 16 residues. The CDR3 sequence: CSASSADSATNEKLFF. In DNA form, the CDR3 reads TGCAGTGCTTCCTCTGCCGACAGCGCAACTAATGAAAAACTGTTTTTT.

This clonotype was counted only a few times. This chain links TRBV10-2 with TRBJ2-2; TRBD2 matches at 8 bases. V lost 6 bases, J lost 4 bases, and 10 bases stayed unmatched. The CDR3 is made up of 16 amino acids. Germline V lookup: CDR1 WSHSY, CDR2 SAAADI. CDR3 bases: TGCGCCAGCAGGGACCCTAGACTAGCGAGCACCGGGGAGCTGTTTTTT. The encoded protein is CASRDPRLASTGELFF.

This clonotype was observed a few times. The CDR3, as DNA: TGTGCCAGCAGTGACTCGATTTCGGGGGACACAGATACGCAGTATTTT. This encodes CASSDSISGDTDTQYF. V usage is TRBV6-4 and J usage is TRBJ2-3; D perhaps matches TRBD2 (6 bases). The germline V gene has CDR1 MRHNA and CDR2 SNTAGT. The germline V and J ends were trimmed by 0 bases and 2 bases, with 12 bases remaining between them. This CDR3 comprises 16 residues.

This clonotype was picked up a small number of times. V gene TRBV7-2 combines with J gene TRBJ2-7, with TRBD2 matching 12 bases. With 5 bases clipped from V and 0 bases from J, the junction kept 2 bases outside the gene matches. Looked up from germline, CDR1 is SGHTA and CDR2 is FQGNSA. CDR3 length equals 15 residues. The CDR3 bases are TGTGCCAGCAGCCCACTAGCGGGGGGCTCCTACGAGCAGTACTTC. Protein product: CASSPLAGGSYEQYF.

The chain recombines TRBV4-2 with TRBJ2-7; 15 bases fit TRBD2. The germline CDR1 and CDR2 sequences are LGHNA and YNFKEQ. The CDR3 contains 19 residues. V was clipped by 0 bases and J by 4 bases; unmatched bases: 10. This CDR3 is CASSQESGLAGGREYEQYF. CDR3 DNA: TGTGCCAGCAGCCAAGAGTCCGGACTAGCGGGGGGGAGAGAGTACGAGCAGTACTTC.

The J gene is TRBJ1-2, the V gene TRBV4-2; D is perhaps TRBD1 (5 bases). V gave up 3 bases and J gave up 2 bases, with 13 bases separating them. Per the germline V gene, CDR1 is LGHNA and CDR2 is YNFKEQ. This CDR3 contains 15 residues. This CDR3 reads CASSHPGTDNYGYTF. CDR3 coding DNA: TGTGCCAGCAGCCACCCCGGGACGGACAACTATGGCTACACCTTC.

The V gene is TRBV20-1, the J gene TRBJ2-7; the D is unclear. The V end was cut by 5 bases, the J end by 6 bases, with 11 bases between. There are 11 residues in the CDR3. Germline loops: CDR1 DFQATT, CDR2 SNEGSKA (reference sequence). The CDR3 region is CSAFLSSEQYF. CDR3 in DNA: TGCAGTGCTTTCCTTAGTAGCGAGCAGTACTTC.

This clonotype was seen a few times. The genes are TRBV19 and TRBJ2-5; tentative D call: TRBD1 (5 bases). Gene TRBJ2-7 matches the end of the DNA better, so the J call may be wrong. Germline assignment: CDR1 LNHDA and CDR2 SQIVND (reference sequence). The length of the CDR3 is 15 residues. CDR3 sequence (DNA): TGTGCCAGTACCCTAGGGGCCTCGGCACCCTACGAGCAGTACTTC. Protein: CASTLGASAPYEQYF.

The chain links TRBV6-5 to TRBJ1-4; D possibly corresponds to TRBD1 (6 bases). Trimming pared 2 bases from V and 10 bases from J, leaving 14 bases between. Germline lookup yields CDR1 MNHEY and CDR2 SVGAGI. This CDR3 comprises 14 residues. CDR3 sequence: CASSYRGGLGKLFF. Written as DNA, the CDR3 is TGTGCCAGCAGTTACCGGGGGGGGCTGGGAAAACTGTTTTTT.

The chain has TRBV29-1 and TRBJ1-2; possibly TRBD1 for D (5 bases). V was cut by 7 bases and J by 8 bases, with 17 bases left in between. The V gene's germline CDR1 is SQVTM and CDR2 ANQGSEA. The CDR3 is 12 amino acids. Here the CDR3 reads CSALAGDGGYTF. The CDR3 DNA follows: TGCAGCGCTCTCGCGGGGGATGGCGGCTACACCTTC.

This clonotype was observed a single time. This chain connects TRBV4-2 to TRBJ2-6, with a possible D match to TRBD1 (5 bases). The CDR3 is made up of 18 amino acids. Between the trimmed V and J ends, which lost 3 bases and 4 bases, there was a span of 19 bases. CDR1 and CDR2 from the germline V gene are LGHNA and YNFKEQ. The chain's CDR3 is CASSHQASHGAGANVLTF. DNA for the CDR3: TGTGCCAGCAGCCACCAAGCTTCCCATGGGGCAGGGGCCAACGTCCTGACTTTC.

V and J are TRBV24-1 and TRBJ2-1; D is possibly TRBD1 (5 bases). V shed 6 bases and J shed 2 bases, with 13 bases lying between them. The length of the CDR3 is 15 residues. Germline V gives CDR1 KGHDR, CDR2 SFDVKD. The CDR3 loop is CATSPREVTYNEQFF. In nucleotides, the CDR3 is TGTGCCACCAGTCCCAGGGAAGTAACCTACAATGAGCAGTTCTTC.